Below, 20 T cell receptor beta chains from the same sample are listed, as sequenced in a study of identical twins. In TCRdb, the 5' RACE reads were re-called with MiXCR into one record per CDR3 protein. The sample includes fewer than 550,000 distinct CDR3 sequences, about 13% of them seen just once. The sample was also reused in another study, on yellow fever vaccine responses in identical twins.

Sequenced: CD4+ T cells sorted from blood. The receptor set was obtained from a woman aged 18-35 years in good health.

CDR3 sequence: CASSLGLPSGMSYEQYF. CDR3 DNA sequence: TGTGCCAGCAGCTTAGGGCTACCTAGCGGGATGTCCTACGAGCAGTACTTC. The V call is TRBV7-2, the J call TRBJ2-7; 9 bases map to TRBD2. Germline loops: CDR1 SGHTA, CDR2 FQGNSA. Trimming at V came to 1 base and at J to 1 base, leaving 8 bases not matched to a gene. The length of the CDR3 is 17 residues.

CDR3 DNA sequence: TGTGCCACTCGGGGAGCCTACGAGCAGTACTTC. It is translated as CATRGAYEQYF. The chain is built from TRBV10-3 and TRBJ2-7; the D gene is possibly TRBD2 (5 bases). The CDR3 is made up of 11 amino acids. V lost 10 bases to trimming and J lost 2 bases, with 9 bases between them. The germline gives CDR1 ENHRY, CDR2 SYGVKD.

This clonotype came up a few times. The chain joins TRBV7-9 to TRBJ2-2; no firm D call. Germline loops: CDR1 SEHNR, CDR2 FQNEAQ (reference sequence). CDR3 length: 15 residues. Trimming left V 5 bases short and J 2 bases short, with 12 bases between. The CDR3 DNA follows: TGTGCCAGCAGCGAACCCCCAGGAAACACCGGGGAGCTGTTTTTT. It translates to CASSEPPGNTGELFF.

The table lists this clonotype with a few counts. V gene TRBV4-3 combines with J gene TRBJ2-3; 10 nucleotides agree with TRBD2. Germline V lookup: CDR1 LGHNA, CDR2 YSLEER. With 1 base clipped from V and 5 bases from J, the junction kept 6 bases outside the gene matches. The CDR3 runs 16 residues. CDR3 residues: CASSQGSSGRKDTQYF. Written as DNA, the CDR3 is TGCGCCAGCAGCCAAGGGTCTAGCGGGAGAAAAGATACGCAGTATTTT.

This clonotype was observed a few times. The rearrangement joins TRBV20-1 to TRBJ2-7; tentatively, D is TRBD1 (6 bases). The CDR3 spans 12 residues. Germline V gene sequence: CDR1 DFQATT, CDR2 SNEGSKA (reference sequence). The germline V and J ends were trimmed by 2 bases and 5 bases, with 10 bases remaining between them. The chain's CDR3 is CSARNRANEQYF. Here the CDR3 DNA reads TGCAGTGCTAGAAACAGGGCCAACGAGCAGTACTTC.

This clonotype was seen a handful of times. V is TRBV7-2 and J is TRBJ2-7; 7 nucleotides align to TRBD2. J was trimmed by 0 bases and V by 2 bases; bases with no gene match: 7. Germline V CDR1 and CDR2: SGHTA, FQGNSA. There are 16 residues in the CDR3. Written as DNA, the CDR3 is TGTGCCAGCAGCTTAAGTATGGCGGGGGACTCCTACGAGCAGTACTTC. This gives the protein CASSLSMAGDSYEQYF.

This clonotype was detected only a few times. The genes are TRBV6-2 or TRBV6-3 and TRBJ2-7, with 10 bases matching TRBD2. CDR1 MNHEY and CDR2 SVGEGT come from the germline V gene. The J segment lost 2 bases and the V segment lost 8 bases, leaving 6 bases of the junction unmatched. CDR3 length equals 14 residues. The CDR3: CASFSSGSPYEQYF. CDR3 coding DNA: TGTGCCAGCTTCTCTAGCGGGAGTCCCTACGAGCAGTACTTC.

The chain is built from TRBV4-3 and TRBJ2-1; D might be TRBD2 (5 bases). CDR3 length equals 14 residues. CDR1 is LGHNA, CDR2 YSLEER, per germline. The V end lost 0 bases, the J end lost 8 bases, and 11 bases lay between the germline ends. This CDR3 is CASSQDPGLDEQFF. As DNA, the CDR3 is TGCGCCAGCAGCCAAGATCCGGGGTTGGATGAGCAGTTCTTC.

The chain recombines TRBV7-8 with TRBJ2-7, with 8 bases aligning to TRBD1. Germline trimming cut 5 bases from V and 4 bases from J; bases unmatched to any gene: 22. The CDR3 extends over 19 amino acids. Per germline, CDR1 SGHVS and CDR2 FQNEAQ. Here the CDR3 DNA reads TGTGCCAGCAGCAGCACCCGGACAGGGACGGGGGCCGGGAGTTACGAGCAGTACTTC. This sequence encodes CASSSTRTGTGAGSYEQYF.

The chain carries TRBV13 and TRBJ2-2; 9 bases map to TRBD1. The CDR3 is 16 residues long. CDR1 is PRHDT and CDR2 is FYEKMQ in the germline V gene (reference sequence). J gave up 5 bases and V 1 base, and 5 bases lay outside the gene matches. The CDR3 DNA follows: TGTGCCAGCAGCTTAGCCGGGACAGGGTCTACCGGGGAGCTGTTTTTT. Protein product: CASSLAGTGSTGELFF.

This chain joins TRBV5-1 and TRBJ2-1; TRBD1 aligns across 9 bases. The CDR3 sequence is 16 residues long. The J segment lost 6 bases and the V segment lost 0 bases, leaving 7 bases of the junction unmatched. Germline CDR1 SGHRS, CDR2 YFSETQ. Written as DNA, the CDR3 is TGCGCCAGCAGCTTGGATGGGACAGGGAACCCCAATGAGCAGTTCTTC. This codes for CASSLDGTGNPNEQFF.

The chain carries TRBV12-3 or TRBV12-4 and TRBJ1-4; D is undetermined. With 5 bases removed from V and 8 bases from J, the gap between germline ends came to 15 bases. CDR3 size: 14 residues. The CDR3 DNA is TGTGCCAGCAGTCCTAACTGGAGCGGGGAAAAACTGTTTTTT. Its translation: CASSPNWSGEKLFF.

The table lists this clonotype with a few counts. The rearrangement links TRBV27 to TRBJ2-3, with 12 bases matching TRBD2. CDR3 length: 16 residues. V lost 2 bases and J lost 5; bases outside the gene matches: 5. Germline CDR1 reads MNHEY; CDR2 reads SMNVEV (reference sequence). The CDR3 nucleotides are TGTGCCAGCAGTTTAGGACTAGCGGGGAGTGTAGATACGCAGTATTTT. Protein sequence: CASSLGLAGSVDTQYF.

This clonotype was found many times. The V and J genes are TRBV29-1 and TRBJ1-1; a weak D match, TRBD1 (5 bases). This CDR3 has 11 residues. Trimming cost V 6 bases and J 5 bases, with 10 bases left between them. Germline V lookup: CDR1 SQVTM, CDR2 ANQGSEA. For the CDR3, the DNA is TGCAGCGTCCAGGGAGGGACTGAAGCTTTCTTT. This translates into CSVQGGTEAFF.

This clonotype showed up many times. This chain links TRBV4-3 with TRBJ1-1, with D maybe TRBD1 (5 bases). V was cut by 5 bases and J by 0 bases, with 13 bases left in between. The CDR3 extends over 15 amino acids. Germline V gene sequence: CDR1 LGHNA, CDR2 YSLEER. The CDR3 spells CASSSQGGVNTEAFF. Written as DNA, the CDR3 is TGCGCCAGCAGCTCCCAGGGCGGAGTGAACACTGAAGCTTTCTTT.

This clonotype was found a few times. This chain connects TRBV6-1 to TRBJ1-2; tentative D call: TRBD1 (5 bases). Germline CDR1 and CDR2: MNHNS and SASEGT. There are 13 residues in the CDR3. Trimming shortened V by 0 bases and J by 7 bases, and 9 bases separated the two germline ends. The CDR3 spells CASSEARVSGYTF. CDR3 coding DNA: TGTGCCAGCAGTGAAGCCAGGGTTTCTGGCTACACCTTC.

A few counts support this clonotype. A read error may produce the germline difference seen at one junction end. The chain links TRBV27 to TRBJ2-7; D possibly corresponds to TRBD1 (5 bases). The CDR3 sequence is 15 residues long. Germline V lookup: CDR1 MNHEY, CDR2 SMNVEV (reference sequence). The CDR3 region is CASSLEDSLRNEQYF. The DNA for the CDR3 is TGTGCCAGTAGTTTAGAAGACAGCTTAAGAAACGAGCAGTACTTC.

The CDR3 loop is CASRLQGGGSGELFF. The CDR3 bases are TGTGCCAGCAGGCTACAGGGTGGAGGGTCCGGGGAGCTGTTTTTT. This chain links TRBV27 with TRBJ2-2, with D perhaps matching TRBD1 or TRBD2 (6 bases each). The CDR3 is made up of 15 amino acids. Trimming pared 6 bases from V and 6 bases from J, leaving 17 bases between. Germline assignment: CDR1 MNHEY and CDR2 SMNVEV (reference sequence).

This clonotype was seen more than once but under ten times. The rearrangement uses TRBV12-3 or TRBV12-4 and TRBJ2-5; D gene unclear. Trimming removed 5 bases at V and 7 bases at J, with 8 bases between. CDR3 length: 11 amino acids. In DNA form, the CDR3 reads TGTGCCAGCAGTGCCCCCGGGACCCAGTACTTC. Amino acid sequence: CASSAPGTQYF.

The table lists this clonotype with a few counts. The chain links TRBV6-2 or TRBV6-3 to TRBJ2-1; 10 bases match TRBD1. The germline V gene encodes CDR1 MNHEY and CDR2 SVGEGT. This CDR3 has 13 amino acids. The V and J ends lost 7 bases and 8 bases, in that order; junction bases with no gene match: 5. Here the CDR3 reads CASKGQGQDEQFF. CDR3 sequence (DNA): TGTGCCAGCAAGGGACAGGGGCAGGATGAGCAGTTCTTC.